These 13 T cell receptor beta chains came from one sample sequenced in a study of blood T cell repertoires in COVID-19. The repertoire was sequenced with immunoSEQ multiplex PCR; TCRdb's copy has only in-frame clones and lacks some. This sample carries 50,000 to 70,000 clones, 76% of them seen once, and the ten largest clones take approximately 20%. Sequenced: peripheral blood. Receptors were obtained from a man aged 45-60 years with active or convalescent COVID-19.

The rearrangement links TRBV6-1 to TRBJ2-7; 7 nucleotides align to TRBD2. This CDR3 comprises 17 residues. Unmatched junction bases numbered 16, after V lost 4 bases and J lost 4 bases. Germline CDR1 MNHNS, CDR2 SASEGT. For the CDR3, the DNA is TGTGCCAGCAGTGCGCCGTCTGAGAGGACTAGTTTTTACGAGCAGTACTTC. Protein sequence: CASSAPSERTSFYEQYF.

V is TRBV5-5 and J is TRBJ2-7; D is ambiguous. V lost 0 bases, J lost 5 bases, and 9 bases lay in between. CDR1 SGHKS and CDR2 YYEKEE come from the germline V gene (reference sequence). The CDR3 has 13 residues. The CDR3 here is CASSLGPENEQYF. CDR3 coding DNA: TGTGCCAGCAGCTTGGGCCCAGAAAACGAGCAGTACTTC.

This sequence joins TRBV11-1 and TRBJ2-7; D may be TRBD1 (6 bases). Germline V gene data show CDR1 as SGHAT and CDR2 as FQDESV (reference sequence). V was shortened by 5 bases and J by 2 bases, with 13 bases between the two germline ends. CDR3 length equals 14 residues. The CDR3 here is CASSLTQGPYEQYF. Written as DNA, the CDR3 is TGTGCCAGCAGCCTTACACAGGGCCCCTACGAGCAGTACTTC.

The chain couples TRBV29-1 to TRBJ2-1; 7 bases are shared with TRBD2. CDR1 and CDR2 (germline): SQVTM, ANQGSEA. The CDR3 spans 14 residues. V was pared by 6 bases and J by 5 bases, with 10 bases of the junction left unmatched. Written as DNA, the CDR3 is TGCAGCGTGCGCGGGAGTCCCGGCAACAATGAGCAGTTCTTC. Residues: CSVRGSPGNNEQFF.

V and J are TRBV12-3 or TRBV12-4 and TRBJ1-1; no clear D gene. The CDR3 is 12 residues long. V lost 3 bases, J lost 2 bases, and 4 bases lay in between. Here the CDR3 reads CASSFVNTEAFF. The CDR3 bases are TGTGCCAGCAGTTTCGTAAACACTGAAGCTTTCTTT.

The J gene is TRBJ2-7, the V gene TRBV11-3, with TRBD2 matching 10 bases. From germline, CDR1 is SGHNT and CDR2 YENEEA. The CDR3 runs 13 residues. The V and J ends lost 5 bases and 6 bases, in that order; junction bases with no gene match: 4. The CDR3 sequence: CASSILAGGEQYF. In nucleotides, the CDR3 is TGTGCCAGCAGCATCTTAGCGGGAGGCGAGCAGTACTTC.

This clone was counted a few times. V usage is TRBV5-8 and J usage is TRBJ2-1, with 7 bases identical to TRBD2. The ends lost 2 bases at V and 6 bases at J; junction bases unmatched: 5. The CDR3 extends over 14 amino acids. Germline lookup yields CDR1 SGHTS and CDR2 YDEGEE. Written as DNA, the CDR3 is TGTGCCAGCAGCTTAACACTAGCGAGCAATGAGCAGTTCTTC. Amino acid sequence: CASSLTLASNEQFF.

This CDR3 reads CASRASQRDTIYF. The CDR3 DNA sequence: TGTGCCAGCCGCGCGTCACAGAGGGACACCATATATTTT. The chain uses TRBV11-2 and TRBJ1-3; D remains unclear. Germline V gene sequence: CDR1 SGHAT, CDR2 FQNNGV. This CDR3 spans 13 amino acids. V was trimmed by 8 bases and J by 8 bases, leaving 16 bases between them.

The chain couples TRBV5-6 to TRBJ2-5; 8 bases match TRBD1. Germline CDR1 and CDR2: SGHDT and YYEEEE. The trim removed 1 base at V and 1 base at J, leaving 9 bases unmatched. CDR3 size: 17 residues. DNA for the CDR3: TGTGCCAGCAGCTTGTCCGGACAGGGTTCCCCCCAAGAGACCCAGTACTTC. Translating it yields CASSLSGQGSPQETQYF.

The chain joins TRBV5-1 to TRBJ2-1, with D possibly matching TRBD1 (5 bases). CDR3 length equals 15 residues. Germline V gene sequence: CDR1 SGHRS, CDR2 YFSETQ. The V and J ends lost 0 bases and 0 bases respectively, with 7 bases between them. This chain's CDR3 is CASSLGQSSYNEQFF. The CDR3 DNA reads as TGCGCCAGCAGCTTGGGACAGAGCTCCTACAATGAGCAGTTCTTC.

J is TRBJ2-7 and V is TRBV19; perhaps TRBD2 as D (6 bases). Trimming left V 1 base short and J 2 bases short, with 24 bases between. Germline V CDR1 and CDR2: LNHDA, SQIVND (reference sequence). This CDR3 comprises 19 residues. CDR3 bases: TGTGCCAGTAGTATAGGGGCGGGGCGGACCCTACTCCCCCCCTACGAGCAGTACTTC. This gives the protein CASSIGAGRTLLPPYEQYF.

The chain couples TRBV5-4 to TRBJ2-4; D is unclear. The CDR3 loop spans 14 amino acids. The ends were cut back, 4 bases at V and 2 bases at J, with 10 bases in the middle. Germline V CDR1 and CDR2: SGHNT, YYREEE (reference sequence). The CDR3 DNA follows: TGTGCCAGCAGCCCTGAGTATACCAAAAACATTCAGTACTTC. Translating gives CASSPEYTKNIQYF.

Here the CDR3 reads CATSRESPRGTGAYNEQFF. CDR3 nucleotides: TGTGCCACCAGCAGAGAGAGCCCCCGCGGGACAGGGGCCTACAATGAGCAGTTCTTC. This chain joins TRBV15 and TRBJ2-1; TRBD1 matches 10 bases. Trimming removed 0 bases from V and 2 bases from J; junction bases left unmatched: 10. The CDR3 runs to 19 residues. Germline lookup yields CDR1 LNHNV and CDR2 YYDKDF (reference sequence).